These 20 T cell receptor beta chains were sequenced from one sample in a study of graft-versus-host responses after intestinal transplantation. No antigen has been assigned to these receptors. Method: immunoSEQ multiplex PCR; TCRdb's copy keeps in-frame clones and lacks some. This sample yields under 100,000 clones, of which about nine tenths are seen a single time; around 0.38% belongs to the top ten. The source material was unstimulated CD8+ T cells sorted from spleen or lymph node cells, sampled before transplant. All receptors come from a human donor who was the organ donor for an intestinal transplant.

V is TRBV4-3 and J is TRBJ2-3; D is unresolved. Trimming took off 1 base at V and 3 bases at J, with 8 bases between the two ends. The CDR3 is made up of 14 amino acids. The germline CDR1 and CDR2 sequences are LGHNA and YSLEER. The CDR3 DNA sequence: TGCGCCAGCAGCCAAGCGGAGAATACAGATACGCAGTATTTT. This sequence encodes CASSQAENTDTQYF.

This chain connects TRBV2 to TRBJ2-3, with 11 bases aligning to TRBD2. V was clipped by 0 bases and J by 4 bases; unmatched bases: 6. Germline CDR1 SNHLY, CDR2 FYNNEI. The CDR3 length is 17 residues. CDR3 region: CASSEAYSGGAPDTQYF. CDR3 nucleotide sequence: TGTGCCAGCAGTGAAGCGTATAGCGGGGGGGCCCCAGATACGCAGTATTTT.

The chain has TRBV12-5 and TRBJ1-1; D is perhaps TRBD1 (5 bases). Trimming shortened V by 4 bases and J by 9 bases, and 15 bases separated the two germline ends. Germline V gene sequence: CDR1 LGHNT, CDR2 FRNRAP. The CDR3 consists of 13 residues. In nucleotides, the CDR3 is TGTGCTAGTGGTTCTCCGGGACTTAAAAAAGCTTTCTTT. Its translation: CASGSPGLKKAFF.

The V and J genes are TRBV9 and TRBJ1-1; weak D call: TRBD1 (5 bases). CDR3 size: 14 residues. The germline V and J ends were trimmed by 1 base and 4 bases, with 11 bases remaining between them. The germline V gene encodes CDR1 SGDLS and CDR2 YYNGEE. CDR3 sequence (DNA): TGTGCCAGCAGCGTATCGGGGGGAGGCACTGAAGCTTTCTTT. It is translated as CASSVSGGGTEAFF.

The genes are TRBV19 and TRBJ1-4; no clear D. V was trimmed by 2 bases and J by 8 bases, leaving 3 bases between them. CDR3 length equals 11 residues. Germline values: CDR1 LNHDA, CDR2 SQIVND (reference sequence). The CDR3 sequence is CASSIQEKLFF. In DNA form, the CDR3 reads TGTGCCAGTAGTATACAGGAAAAACTGTTTTTT.

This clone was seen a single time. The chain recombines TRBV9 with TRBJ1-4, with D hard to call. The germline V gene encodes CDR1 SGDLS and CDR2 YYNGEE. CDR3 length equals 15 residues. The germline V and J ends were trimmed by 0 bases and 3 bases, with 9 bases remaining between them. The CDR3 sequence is CASSVDGGANEKLFF. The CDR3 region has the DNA TGTGCCAGCAGCGTAGATGGCGGGGCTAATGAAAAACTGTTTTTT. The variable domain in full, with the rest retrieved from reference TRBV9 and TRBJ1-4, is DSGVTQTPKHLITATGQRVTLRCSPRSGDLSVYWYQQSLDQGLQFLIQYYNGEERAKGNILERFSAQQFPDLHSELNLSSLELGDSALYFCASSVDGGANEKLFFGSGTQLSVL.

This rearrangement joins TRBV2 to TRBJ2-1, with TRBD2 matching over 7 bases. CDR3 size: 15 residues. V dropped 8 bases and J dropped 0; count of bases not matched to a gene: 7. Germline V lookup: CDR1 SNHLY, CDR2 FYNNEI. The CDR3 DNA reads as TGTGCCAGCCCCCTAGCGGAGAGCTCCTACAATGAGCAGTTCTTC. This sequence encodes CASPLAESSYNEQFF.

CDR3 sequence reads: CASSQDPGGPHSGANVLTF. The CDR3 nucleotides read TGTGCCAGCAGCCAAGATCCCGGGGGTCCCCACTCTGGGGCCAACGTCCTGACTTTC. The V gene is TRBV14, the J gene TRBJ2-6; D is perhaps TRBD2 (6 bases). This CDR3 has 19 residues. Trimming removed 0 bases from V and 0 bases from J, with 15 bases in between. Germline CDR1 reads SGHDN; CDR2 reads FVKESK.

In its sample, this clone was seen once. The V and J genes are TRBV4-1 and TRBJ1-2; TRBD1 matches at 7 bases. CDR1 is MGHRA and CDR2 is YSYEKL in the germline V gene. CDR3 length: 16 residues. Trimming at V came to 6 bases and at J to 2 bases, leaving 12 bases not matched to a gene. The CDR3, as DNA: TGCGCCAGCAGACCTTACAGGGGACGGAAGAACTATGGCTACACCTTC. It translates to CASRPYRGRKNYGYTF.

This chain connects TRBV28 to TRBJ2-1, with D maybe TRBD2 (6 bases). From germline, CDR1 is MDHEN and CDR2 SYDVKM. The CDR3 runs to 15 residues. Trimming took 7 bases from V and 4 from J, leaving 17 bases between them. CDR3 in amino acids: CASTEGRYDYNEQFF. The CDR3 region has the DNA TGTGCCAGCACCGAGGGGAGGTATGATTACAATGAGCAGTTCTTC.

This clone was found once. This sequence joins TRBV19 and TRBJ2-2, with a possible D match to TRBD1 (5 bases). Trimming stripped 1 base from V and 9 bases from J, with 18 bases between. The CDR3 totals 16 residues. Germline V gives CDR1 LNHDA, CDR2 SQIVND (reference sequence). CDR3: CASSIAGQGEVRELFF. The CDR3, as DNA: TGTGCCAGTAGTATAGCGGGCCAGGGTGAGGTACGGGAGCTGTTTTTT.

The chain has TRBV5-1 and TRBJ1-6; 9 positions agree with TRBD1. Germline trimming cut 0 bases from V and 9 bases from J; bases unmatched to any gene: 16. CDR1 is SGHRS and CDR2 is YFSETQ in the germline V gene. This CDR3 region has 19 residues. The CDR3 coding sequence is TGCGCCAGCAGCTTGGAGCCCGGACAGGGGTCGGGGGTGCGTTCACCCCTCCACTTT. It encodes CASSLEPGQGSGVRSPLHF.

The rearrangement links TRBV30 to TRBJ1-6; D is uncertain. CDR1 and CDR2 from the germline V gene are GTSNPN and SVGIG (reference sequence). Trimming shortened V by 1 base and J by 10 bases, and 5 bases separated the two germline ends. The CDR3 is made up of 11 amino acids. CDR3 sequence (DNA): TGTGCCTGGAGTGGGGCATCACCCCTCCACTTT. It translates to CAWSGASPLHF.

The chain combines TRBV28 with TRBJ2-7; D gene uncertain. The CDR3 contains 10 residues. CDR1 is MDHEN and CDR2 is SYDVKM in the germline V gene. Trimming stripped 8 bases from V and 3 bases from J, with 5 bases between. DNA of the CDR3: TGTGCCAGCGCCGGCTACGAGCAGTACTTC. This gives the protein CASAGYEQYF.

This CDR3 is CASSEVSGGSYYGYTF. CDR3 bases: TGTGCCAGCAGTGAAGTGAGCGGGGGGAGTTACTATGGCTACACCTTC. This chain connects TRBV2 to TRBJ1-2; perhaps TRBD1 as D (5 bases). Germline V CDR1 and CDR2: SNHLY, FYNNEI. Trimming left V 1 base short and J 3 bases short, with 15 bases between. CDR3 length equals 16 residues. The whole variable domain, filled in from reference TRBV2 and TRBJ1-2, reads EPEVTQTPSHQVTQMGQEVILRCVPISNHLYFYWYRQILGQKVEFLVSFYNNEISEKSEIFDDQFSVERPDGSNFTLKIRSTKLEDSAMYFCASSEVSGGSYYGYTFGSGTRLTVV.

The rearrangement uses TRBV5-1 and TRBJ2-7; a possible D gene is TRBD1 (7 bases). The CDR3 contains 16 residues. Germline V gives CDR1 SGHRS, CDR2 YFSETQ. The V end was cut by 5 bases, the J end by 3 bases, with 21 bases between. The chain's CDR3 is CASSSQGGGGLYEQYF. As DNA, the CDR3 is TGCGCCAGCAGTTCTCAGGGGGGTGGCGGACTCTACGAGCAGTACTTC.

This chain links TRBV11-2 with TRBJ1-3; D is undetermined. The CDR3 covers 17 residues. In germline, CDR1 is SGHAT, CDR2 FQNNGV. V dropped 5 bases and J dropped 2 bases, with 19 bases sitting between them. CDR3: CASSTQPLPSTGNTIYF. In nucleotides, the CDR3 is TGTGCCAGCAGCACACAGCCTCTCCCGTCCACTGGAAACACCATATATTTT.

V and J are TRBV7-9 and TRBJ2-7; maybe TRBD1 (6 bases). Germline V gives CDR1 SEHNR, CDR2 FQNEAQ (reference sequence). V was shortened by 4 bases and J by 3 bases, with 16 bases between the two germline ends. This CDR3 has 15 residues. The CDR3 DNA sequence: TGTGCCAGCAGCTCAACAGGGAGAATATACTACGAGCAGTACTTC. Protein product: CASSSTGRIYYEQYF.

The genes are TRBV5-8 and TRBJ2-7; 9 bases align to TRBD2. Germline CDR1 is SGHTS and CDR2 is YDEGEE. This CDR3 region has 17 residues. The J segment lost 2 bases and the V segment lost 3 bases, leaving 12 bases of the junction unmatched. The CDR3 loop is CASSSTRSGGRTYEQYF. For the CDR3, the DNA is TGTGCCAGCAGCTCGACCAGAAGCGGGGGGAGGACCTACGAGCAGTACTTC.

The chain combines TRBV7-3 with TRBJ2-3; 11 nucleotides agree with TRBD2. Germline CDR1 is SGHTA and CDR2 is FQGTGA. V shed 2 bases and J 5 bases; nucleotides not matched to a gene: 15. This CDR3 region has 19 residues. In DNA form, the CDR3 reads TGTGCCAGCAGCTTAGAGGGGAGGCTAGCGGGGGGCCTGCGAGATACGCAGTATTTT. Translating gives CASSLEGRLAGGLRDTQYF.